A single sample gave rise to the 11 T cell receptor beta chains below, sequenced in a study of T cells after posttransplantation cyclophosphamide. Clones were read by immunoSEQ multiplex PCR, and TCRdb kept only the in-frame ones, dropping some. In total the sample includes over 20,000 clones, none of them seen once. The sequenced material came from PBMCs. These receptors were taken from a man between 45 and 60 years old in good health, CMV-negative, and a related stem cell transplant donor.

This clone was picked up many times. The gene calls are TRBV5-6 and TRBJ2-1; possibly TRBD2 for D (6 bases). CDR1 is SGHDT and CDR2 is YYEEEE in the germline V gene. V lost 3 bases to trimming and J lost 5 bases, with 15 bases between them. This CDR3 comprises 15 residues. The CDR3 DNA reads TGTGCCAGCAGCTCGCTAAGTAGGACTAACAATGAGCAGTTCTTC. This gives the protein CASSSLSRTNNEQFF.

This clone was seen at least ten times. CDR3 loop: CASSLDKNYGYTF. DNA for the CDR3: TGCGCCAGCAGCTTGGACAAGAACTATGGCTACACCTTC. V and J are TRBV5-1 and TRBJ1-2, with D hard to call. V lost 0 bases, J lost 2 bases, and 5 bases lay in between. The germline V gene has CDR1 SGHRS and CDR2 YFSETQ. There are 13 residues in the CDR3.

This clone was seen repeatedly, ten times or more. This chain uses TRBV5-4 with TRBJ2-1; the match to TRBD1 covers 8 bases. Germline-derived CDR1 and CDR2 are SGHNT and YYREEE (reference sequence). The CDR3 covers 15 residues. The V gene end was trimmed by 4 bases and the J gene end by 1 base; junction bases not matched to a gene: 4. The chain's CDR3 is CASSSRQGSYNEQFF. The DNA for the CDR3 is TGTGCCAGCAGCAGTAGACAGGGGTCCTACAATGAGCAGTTCTTC. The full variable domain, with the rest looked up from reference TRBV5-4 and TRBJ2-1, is ETGVTQSPTHLIKTRGQQVTLRCSSQSGHNTVSWYQQALGQGPQFIFQYYREEENGRGNFPPRFSGLQFPNYSSELNVNALELDDSALYLCASSSRQGSYNEQFFGPGTRLTVL.

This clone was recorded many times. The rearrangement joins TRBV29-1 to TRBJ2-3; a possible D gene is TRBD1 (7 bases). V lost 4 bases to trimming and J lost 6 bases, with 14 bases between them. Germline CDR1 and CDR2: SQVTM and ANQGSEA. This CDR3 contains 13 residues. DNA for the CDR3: TGCAGCGTTGGGAGGGGGCTGATGGATACGCAGTATTTT. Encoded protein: CSVGRGLMDTQYF.

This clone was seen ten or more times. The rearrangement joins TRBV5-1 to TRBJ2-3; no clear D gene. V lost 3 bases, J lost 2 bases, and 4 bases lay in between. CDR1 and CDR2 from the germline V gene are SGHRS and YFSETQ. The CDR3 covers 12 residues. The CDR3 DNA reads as TGCGCCAGCAGCTACTCCACAGATACGCAGTATTTT. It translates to CASSYSTDTQYF.

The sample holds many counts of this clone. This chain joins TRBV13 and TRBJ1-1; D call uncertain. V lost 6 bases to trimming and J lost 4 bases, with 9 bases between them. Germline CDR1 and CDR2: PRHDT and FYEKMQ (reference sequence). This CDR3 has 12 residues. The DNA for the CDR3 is TGTGCCAGCAGTGAGGGAGGCACTGAAGCTTTCTTT. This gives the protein CASSEGGTEAFF.

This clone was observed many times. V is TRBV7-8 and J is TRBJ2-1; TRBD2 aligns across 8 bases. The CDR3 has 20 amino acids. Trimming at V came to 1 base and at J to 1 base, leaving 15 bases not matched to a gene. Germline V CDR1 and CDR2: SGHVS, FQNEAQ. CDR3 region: CASSLGLAGALPSSYNEQFF. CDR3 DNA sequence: TGTGCCAGCAGCTTAGGCCTAGCGGGCGCATTACCTTCATCCTACAATGAGCAGTTCTTC.

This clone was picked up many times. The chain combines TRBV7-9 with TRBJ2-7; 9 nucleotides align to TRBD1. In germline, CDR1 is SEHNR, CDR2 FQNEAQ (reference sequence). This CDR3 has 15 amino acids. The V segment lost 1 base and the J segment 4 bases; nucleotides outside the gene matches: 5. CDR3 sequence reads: CASSLVGTGSYEQYF. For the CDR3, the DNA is TGTGCCAGCAGCTTAGTGGGGACAGGGAGTTACGAGCAGTACTTC.

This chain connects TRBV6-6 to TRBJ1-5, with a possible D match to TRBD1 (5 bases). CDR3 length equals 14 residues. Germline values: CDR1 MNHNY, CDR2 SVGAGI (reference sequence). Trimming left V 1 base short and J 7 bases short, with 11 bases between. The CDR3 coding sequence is TGTGCCAGCAGTTACTACCGGGGGAGGCAGCCCCAGCATTTT. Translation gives CASSYYRGRQPQHF.

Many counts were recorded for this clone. This CDR3 reads CASSLGTSGGTTDTQYF. The CDR3 bases are TGTGCCAGCAGCTTAGGGACTAGCGGGGGGACCACAGATACGCAGTATTTT. This chain uses TRBV11-3 with TRBJ2-3, with 14 bases identical to TRBD2. Germline V gene data show CDR1 as SGHNT and CDR2 as YENEEA. Germline trimming cut 1 base from V and 2 bases from J; bases unmatched to any gene: 2. The CDR3 spans 17 residues.

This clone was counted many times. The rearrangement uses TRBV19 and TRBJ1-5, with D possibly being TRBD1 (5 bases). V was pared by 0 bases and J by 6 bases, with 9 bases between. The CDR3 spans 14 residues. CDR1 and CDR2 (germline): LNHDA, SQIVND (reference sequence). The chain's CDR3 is CASSIDQGGQPQHF. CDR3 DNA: TGTGCCAGTAGTATAGATCAGGGAGGTCAGCCCCAGCATTTT.